One sample yielded the 13 T cell receptor beta chains listed below, sequenced in a study of OX40 agonist ivuxolimab in advanced cancers. Profiling relied on immunoSEQ multiplex PCR, and the TCRdb table lists in-frame clones only, not all of them. The repertoire holds roughly 30,000 clones, around 82% seen once, with about 18% in the top ten. This specimen was CD4+ or CD8+ T cells sorted from blood, taken in a trial of the OX40 agonist ivuxolimab. These receptors were collected from an adult with an advanced solid tumor such as melanoma, head and neck, liver or kidney cancer.

V gene TRBV28 combines with J gene TRBJ2-3; D is unresolved. The germline V gene encodes CDR1 MDHEN and CDR2 SYDVKM. The V gene lost 5 bases and the J gene lost 4 bases, with 13 bases spanning the gap. CDR3 length equals 14 residues. This CDR3 is CASSLIVGPDTQYF. DNA of the CDR3: TGTGCCAGCAGTCTTATAGTCGGCCCAGATACGCAGTATTTT.

This chain joins TRBV25-1 and TRBJ2-7, with 8 bases fitting TRBD1. CDR3 size: 14 residues. Germline CDR1 and CDR2: MGHDK and SYGVNS. V lost 7 bases to trimming and J lost 1 base; unmatched junction nucleotides: 6. This CDR3 is CASMGQGASYEQYF. The CDR3 DNA reads as TGTGCCAGCATGGGCCAGGGGGCATCCTACGAGCAGTACTTC.

The V gene is TRBV9, the J gene TRBJ2-1; D may be TRBD2 (6 bases). The V gene's germline CDR1 is SGDLS and CDR2 YYNGEE. The CDR3 spans 12 residues. Trimming removed 3 bases at V and 10 bases at J, with 11 bases between. CDR3 loop: CASSGLVPEQFF. The CDR3 coding sequence is TGTGCCAGCAGCGGACTAGTGCCCGAGCAGTTCTTC.

This chain uses TRBV7-2 with TRBJ1-4; D remains unclear. Germline-derived CDR1 and CDR2 are SGHTA and FQGNSA. V lost 2 bases to trimming and J lost 7 bases, with 8 bases between them. CDR3 length: 13 amino acids. Here the CDR3 DNA reads TGTGCCAGCAGCTTAAGTTTAGCTGAAAAACTGTTTTTT. Its protein is CASSLSLAEKLFF.

J is TRBJ2-1 and V is TRBV7-6; TRBD1 matches at 8 bases. V lost 2 bases and J lost 6; bases outside the gene matches: 6. The CDR3 length is 15 residues. Germline CDR1 reads SGHVS; CDR2 reads FNYEAQ. CDR3 DNA sequence: TGTGCCAGCAGCTTACAGGGAACAGGGGGCAATGAGCAGTTCTTC. Protein sequence: CASSLQGTGGNEQFF.

The count of this clone is one. The V gene is TRBV7-9, the J gene TRBJ2-7; the D call may be TRBD1 or TRBD2 (6 bases each). This CDR3 is built from 14 residues. The germline gives CDR1 SEHNR, CDR2 FQNEAQ (reference sequence). V gave up 2 bases and J gave up 4 bases, with 12 bases separating them. CDR3 sequence: CASSLPGAQYEQYF. DNA of the CDR3: TGTGCCAGCAGCTTACCGGGGGCGCAGTACGAGCAGTACTTC.

The J gene is TRBJ2-2, the V gene TRBV4-1; 7 bases are a match to TRBD1. The germline CDR1 and CDR2 sequences are MGHRA and YSYEKL. V shed 0 bases, J shed 0 bases, and the junction held 4 bases outside the gene matches. This CDR3 is built from 17 residues. The CDR3 protein is CASSQDWGTANTGELFF. CDR3 DNA sequence: TGCGCCAGCAGCCAAGATTGGGGGACAGCGAACACCGGGGAGCTGTTTTTT.

The chain employs TRBV4-3 and TRBJ2-5; TRBD1 is a possible D gene (6 bases). The CDR3 is 16 residues long. Germline V gene lookup returns CDR1 LGHNA and CDR2 YSLEER. The V gene lost 0 bases and the J gene lost 4 bases, with 15 bases spanning the gap. In DNA, the CDR3 is TGCGCCAGCAGCCAAGATCAACAGGGATTAAGAGAGACCCAGTACTTC. Encoded protein: CASSQDQQGLRETQYF.

The chain has TRBV7-8 and TRBJ2-1; 11 nucleotides agree with TRBD2. The germline CDR1 and CDR2 sequences are SGHVS and FQNEAQ. This CDR3 is 15 amino acids long. V gave up 2 bases and J gave up 9 bases; unmatched junction bases: 6. The DNA of the CDR3 is TGTGCCAGCAGCTTAAGGGTACTAGCGGGAGCTGAGCAGTTCTTC. This codes for CASSLRVLAGAEQFF.

The chain recombines TRBV29-1 with TRBJ2-7; D might be TRBD2 (5 bases). The CDR3 has 12 amino acids. The V gene lost 5 bases and the J gene lost 7 bases, with 15 bases spanning the gap. Germline V gene data show CDR1 as SQVTM and CDR2 as ANQGSEA. This CDR3 reads CSVLGPTREQYF. Written as DNA, the CDR3 is TGCAGCGTTCTCGGGCCTACTAGGGAGCAGTACTTC.

This clone was seen once. The chain uses TRBV9 and TRBJ1-4; no reliable D call. CDR1 and CDR2 from the germline V gene are SGDLS and YYNGEE. This CDR3 is 13 amino acids long. V was cut by 0 bases and J by 1 base, with 1 base left in between. The CDR3 region has the DNA TGTGCCAGCAGCGTAGAAACTAATGAAAAACTGTTTTTT. Translated: CASSVETNEKLFF.

The rearrangement uses TRBV7-8 and TRBJ1-5; D gene ambiguous. Germline V gene data show CDR1 as SGHVS and CDR2 as FQNEAQ. The CDR3 totals 12 residues. V gave up 5 bases and J gave up 7 bases, with 9 bases separating them. This CDR3 reads CASSPSIQPQHF. In DNA, the CDR3 is TGTGCCAGCAGCCCCTCAATCCAGCCCCAGCATTTT.

The CDR3 DNA follows: TGTGCCAGCAGTTCGCCCTGGCGGACACTCATTAGCACAGATACGCAGTATTTT. This translates into CASSSPWRTLISTDTQYF. The rearrangement links TRBV28 to TRBJ2-3; possible D gene TRBD1, 5 bases. The germline gives CDR1 MDHEN, CDR2 SYDVKM. V was shortened by 4 bases and J by 0 bases, with 20 bases between the two germline ends. The CDR3 is 18 residues long.